A selection of T cell receptor beta chains follows, all from one sample in a study of blood T cells in healthy people across ages. TCRdb reanalysed the 5' RACE reads using MiXCR and keeps one entry per CDR3 protein. The sample carries fewer than 750,000 distinct CDR3 sequences, about 45% recorded once. The specimen sequenced was blood. The receptors stem from a man older than 75 in good health. The CDR3 runs from the conserved cysteine through the conserved F or W. Fields, in order: CDR3 protein, CDR3 DNA, D gene, J gene, CDR3 length, V gene, clone size. The D gene is left open where the match is weak. Clone size is stated in some rows and not others, as once, few, many or a class when expanded.

CDR3: CASSQTRQGGSPLHF; DNA: TGCGCCAGCAGCCAAACCCGACAGGGCGGTTCACCCCTCCACTTT; D: TRBD1; J: TRBJ1-6; length: 15; V: TRBV4-3; size: few
CDR3: CASSLTLAGIKETQYF; DNA: TGTGCCAGCAGCTTAACCCTAGCGGGTATCAAAGAGACCCAGTACTTC; D: TRBD2; J: TRBJ2-5; length: 16; V: TRBV7-6; size: -
CDR3: CASSYAGQGFHEQYF; DNA: TGTGCCAGCAGTTACGCTGGACAGGGCTTCCACGAGCAGTACTTC; D: TRBD1; J: TRBJ2-7; length: 15; V: TRBV6-6; size: many
CDR3: CAWSSGRTNTEAFF; DNA: TGTGCCTGGAGTTCGGGACGGACGAACACTGAAGCTTTCTTT; D: -; J: TRBJ1-1; length: 14; V: TRBV30; size: -
CDR3: CASSYSTGLRTEAFF; DNA: TGTGCCAGCAGTTACTCGACAGGGCTGAGGACTGAAGCTTTCTTT; D: TRBD1; J: TRBJ1-1; length: 15; V: TRBV6-5; size: few
CDR3: CSVSDGRVSYEQYF; DNA: TGCAGCGTTTCAGATGGCAGGGTCTCCTACGAGCAGTACTTC; D: -; J: TRBJ2-7; length: 14; V: TRBV29-1; size: -
CDR3: CSVEMGGSTDTQYF; DNA: TGCAGCGTTGAAATGGGGGGATCCACAGATACGCAGTATTTT; D: -; J: TRBJ2-3; length: 14; V: TRBV29-1; size: -
CDR3: CSVGDRAFSGANVLTF; DNA: TGCAGCGTTGGGGACAGGGCTTTCTCTGGGGCCAACGTCCTGACTTTC; D: TRBD1; J: TRBJ2-6; length: 16; V: TRBV29-1; size: -
CDR3: CASSLSGGANTGELFF; DNA: TGCGCCAGCAGCCTCAGCGGGGGGGCCAACACCGGGGAGCTGTTTTTT; D: TRBD2; J: TRBJ2-2; length: 16; V: TRBV4-3; size: -
CDR3: CSASGSPNEKLFF; DNA: TGCAGTGCTAGTGGCAGTCCTAATGAAAAACTGTTTTTT; D: -; J: TRBJ1-4; length: 13; V: TRBV20-1; size: few
CDR3: CASSPSPRDTEAFF; DNA: TGTGCCAGCAGCCCCAGTCCTCGGGACACTGAAGCTTTCTTT; D: -; J: TRBJ1-1; length: 14; V: TRBV7-2; size: -
CDR3: CASSSPDRLNTEAFF; DNA: TGTGCCAGCAGCTCCCCGGACAGATTGAACACTGAAGCTTTCTTT; D: -; J: TRBJ1-1; length: 15; V: TRBV7-2; size: -
CDR3: CASRTSGGHTDTQYF; DNA: TGTGCCAGCCGAACGAGCGGGGGGCACACAGATACGCAGTATTTT; D: TRBD2; J: TRBJ2-3; length: 15; V: TRBV3-1; size: few
CDR3: CASSYSGLATDLEFF; DNA: TGTGCCAGCAGTTACTCGGGACTAGCGACCGACTTGGAGTTCTTC; D: TRBD2; J: TRBJ2-1; length: 15; V: TRBV6-6; size: many
CDR3: CATSRDTSGTGEQFF; DNA: TGTGCCACCAGCAGAGATACTAGCGGGACCGGTGAGCAGTTCTTC; D: TRBD2; J: TRBJ2-1; length: 15; V: TRBV15; size: -
CDR3: CASNGGTHEKLFF; DNA: TGTGCCAGCAATGGTGGGACACATGAAAAACTGTTTTTT; D: -; J: TRBJ1-4; length: 13; V: TRBV12-3/TRBV12-4; size: -
CDR3: CASSYGRLGEKLFF; DNA: TGTGCCAGCAGTTACGGACGGCTCGGTGAAAAACTGTTTTTT; D: -; J: TRBJ1-4; length: 14; V: TRBV6-5; size: many
CDR3: CASSRIGGGLTTNEKLFF; DNA: TGCGCCAGCAGCCGGATAGGCGGCGGACTTACAACTAATGAAAAACTGTTTTTT; D: -; J: TRBJ1-4; length: 18; V: TRBV4-1; size: few
CDR3: CASSRILGDTQYF; DNA: TGCGCCAGCAGCCGAATACTTGGAGATACGCAGTATTTT; D: -; J: TRBJ2-3; length: 13; V: TRBV4-3; size: -
CDR3: CSARDRGDTSGRLHTQYF; DNA: TGCAGTGCTAGAGACCGGGGGGATACTAGCGGGAGGTTGCATACGCAGTATTTT; D: TRBD2; J: TRBJ2-3; length: 18; V: TRBV20-1; size: -
CDR3: CAGSPQGFGKTEAFF; DNA: TGTGCCGGCAGCCCGCAAGGGTTCGGAAAAACTGAAGCTTTCTTT; D: -; J: TRBJ1-1; length: 15; V: TRBV7-3; size: -
CDR3: CASSMGLRQETQYF; DNA: TGTGCCAGCAGCATGGGACTACGCCAAGAGACCCAGTACTTC; D: TRBD2; J: TRBJ2-5; length: 14; V: TRBV14; size: -
CDR3: CASSGGLFTDTRYF; DNA: TGCGCCAGCAGCGGGGGGCTCTTCACAGATACGCGGTATTTT; D: -; J: TRBJ2-3; length: 14; V: TRBV4-3; size: once
CDR3: CASSLARAGETQYF; DNA: TGTGCCAGCAGCTTAGCGAGGGCCGGCGAGACCCAGTACTTC; D: -; J: TRBJ2-5; length: 14; V: TRBV7-2; size: few
CDR3: CASSWISDNTDTQYF; DNA: TGTGCCAGCAGTTGGATTTCTGACAACACAGATACGCAGTATTTT; D: -; J: TRBJ2-3; length: 15; V: TRBV28; size: -
CDR3: CASRRGRAAVDTQYF; DNA: TGTGCCAGCCGGAGGGGGAGGGCCGCGGTAGATACGCAGTATTTT; D: -; J: TRBJ2-3; length: 15; V: TRBV28; size: -
CDR3: CASSLKAAGYTEAFF; DNA: TGTGCCAGCAGCTTGAAGGCGGCAGGCTACACTGAAGCTTTCTTT; D: -; J: TRBJ1-1; length: 15; V: TRBV7-9; size: -
CDR3: CSVADSTLYNSPLHF; DNA: TGCAGTGTCGCGGACAGCACCCTCTATAATTCACCCCTCCACTTT; D: -; J: TRBJ1-6; length: 15; V: TRBV20-1; size: -
CDR3: CASSPTGFQAGELFF; DNA: TGTGCCAGCAGCCCTACAGGGTTTCAAGCCGGGGAGCTGTTTTTT; D: -; J: TRBJ2-2; length: 15; V: TRBV7-9; size: -
CDR3: CSAQSQPAYDEQYF; DNA: TGCAGTGCACAATCACAGCCGGCTTATGATGAGCAGTACTTC; D: -; J: TRBJ2-7; length: 14; V: TRBV20-1; size: -
CDR3: CATSDSSTASTDTQYF; DNA: TGTGCCACCAGTGATTCATCGACAGCGAGCACAGATACGCAGTATTTT; D: -; J: TRBJ2-3; length: 16; V: TRBV24-1; size: -
CDR3: CASSQEQGGPYKEQFF; DNA: TGTGCCAGCAGCCAAGAACAGGGGGGCCCCTACAAGGAGCAGTTCTTC; D: TRBD1; J: TRBJ2-1; length: 16; V: TRBV14; size: -
CDR3: CASSYFVGQETGELFF; DNA: TGCGCCAGCAGCTACTTCGTGGGACAGGAGACCGGGGAGCTGTTTTTT; D: TRBD1; J: TRBJ2-2; length: 16; V: TRBV5-1; size: -
CDR3: CASSQDSPGFSYNEQFF; DNA: TGCGCCAGCAGCCAAGATTCCCCGGGTTTCTCCTACAATGAGCAGTTCTTC; D: -; J: TRBJ2-1; length: 17; V: TRBV4-3; size: -
CDR3: CSATRTSRDEQYF; DNA: TGCAGTGCTACCCGGACTAGTCGGGACGAGCAGTACTTC; D: TRBD2; J: TRBJ2-7; length: 13; V: TRBV20-1; size: few
CDR3: CSARVESCEQYF; DNA: TGCAGTGCTAGAGTTGAGTCCTGCGAGCAGTACTTC; D: -; J: TRBJ2-7; length: 12; V: TRBV20-1; size: -
CDR3: CASSYPGGYYGYTF; DNA: TGTGCCAGCAGTTACCCAGGGGGCTACTATGGCTACACCTTC; D: TRBD1; J: TRBJ1-2; length: 14; V: TRBV6-6; size: few